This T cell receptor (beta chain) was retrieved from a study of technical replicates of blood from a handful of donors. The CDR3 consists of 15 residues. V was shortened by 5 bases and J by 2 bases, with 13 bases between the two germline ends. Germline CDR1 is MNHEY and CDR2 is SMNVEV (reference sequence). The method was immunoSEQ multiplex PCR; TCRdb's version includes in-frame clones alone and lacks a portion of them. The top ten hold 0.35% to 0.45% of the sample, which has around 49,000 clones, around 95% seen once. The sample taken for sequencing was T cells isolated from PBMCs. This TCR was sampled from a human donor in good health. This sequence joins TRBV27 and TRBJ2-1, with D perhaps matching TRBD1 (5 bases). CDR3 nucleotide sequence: TGTGCCAGCAGTCCGCCCGACAGCCCCTACAATGAGCAGTTCTTC. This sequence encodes CASSPPDSPYNEQFF.